This TCR beta chain was retrieved from a study of shared clonotypes between healthy human individuals. On the study more broadly: Plates per donor: three CD4 naive, three CD4 memory, two CD8 naive, one CD8 memory.

With 4 bases clipped from V and 2 bases from J, the junction kept 6 bases outside the gene matches. CDR1 is SGHDT, CDR2 YYEEEE, per germline. The CDR3 runs 15 residues. Naive CD8 cells lacked CD45RO and underwent positive selection for CCR7, leaving out terminally differentiated effector memory CD45RA+ cells. On this clone itself: Its matching antigen is unknown.

Using approximately 200 ng DNA, roughly 33,000 T cell genomes, the sorted-subset replicate PCRs were run. Libraries were prepared by immunoSEQ multiplex PCR; TCRdb keeps only in-frame clonotypes and omits some of them. The sample has some 2 million clones; approximately 94% are singletons. General study results and limits: Across a handful of donors, naive CD4 shared roughly 5%, naive CD8 3% to 3.5%, memory CD4 about 2.4%, memory CD8 under 0.5%. Generally, naive subsets came out with larger estimated richness than memory subsets.

The chain recombines TRBV5-6 with TRBJ2-7, with 10 bases aligning to TRBD1. The sequence was obtained from a man aged 18 to 30 in good health. Sequenced material: naive CD8+ T cells sorted from blood. CDR3 loop: CASSPGTGVAYEQYF. CDR3 sequence (DNA): TGTGCCAGCAGCCCGGGGACAGGGGTCGCCTACGAGCAGTACTTC.